Shown below are 25 T cell receptor beta chains from a single sample sequenced in a study of T cells in Graves' hyperthyroidism and ophthalmopathy. Regions amplified from RNA transcripts were the TCR beta CDR3 regions. The HTBI primer set served for first-round RT-PCR of the TCR CDR3. MiXCR, run by TCRdb on the multiplex PCR reads, gives a single entry per CDR3 protein. The sample has 250,000 or so distinct CDR3 sequences, about a sixth seen once. Sequenced: blood. The receptors come from a woman younger than 30 with Graves' ophthalmopathy.

In its sample, this clonotype was seen many times. The CDR3 region has the DNA TGCAGTGCTAGAGATCGGAGGAGCGTCACAGATACGCAGTATTTT. It codes for CSARDRRSVTDTQYF. The V and J genes are TRBV20-1 and TRBJ2-3; D may be TRBD2 (5 bases). CDR1 DFQATT and CDR2 SNEGSKA come from the germline V gene (reference sequence). With 0 bases removed from V and 2 bases from J, the gap between germline ends came to 12 bases. CDR3 size: 15 residues.

This clonotype occurred many times. This chain joins TRBV20-1 and TRBJ1-1; 9 nucleotides line up with TRBD1. CDR1 is DFQATT and CDR2 is SNEGSKA in the germline V gene (reference sequence). J gave up 11 bases and V 5 bases, and 9 bases lay outside the gene matches. The CDR3 extends over 12 amino acids. CDR3 in amino acids: CSARGQGYEAFF. The CDR3 DNA reads TGCAGTGCTCGTGGACAGGGGTATGAGGCTTTCTTT.

This clonotype was seen repeatedly, ten times or more. The chain couples TRBV11-3 to TRBJ1-1; D is ambiguous. Trimming removed 4 bases from V and 5 bases from J, with 11 bases in between. CDR1 and CDR2 (germline): SGHNT, YENEEA. The CDR3 totals 13 residues. CDR3 nucleotide sequence: TGTGCCAGCAGCTCCATCGGACGAACTGAAGCTTTCTTT. It codes for CASSSIGRTEAFF.

A few counts support this clonotype. The chain carries TRBV29-1 and TRBJ2-1; D uncertain. This CDR3 has 12 residues. Germline V gives CDR1 SQVTM, CDR2 ANQGSEA. Trimming took off 7 bases at V and 0 bases at J, with 7 bases between the two ends. CDR3: CSGHSSYNEQFF. CDR3 DNA sequence: TGCAGCGGGCATAGCTCCTACAATGAGCAGTTCTTC.

This clonotype was seen ten or more times. This chain links TRBV20-1 with TRBJ1-1, with D unresolved. The CDR3 covers 12 residues. The germline V gene encodes CDR1 DFQATT and CDR2 SNEGSKA (reference sequence). Trimming removed 6 bases from V and 3 bases from J, with 11 bases in between. The CDR3 DNA follows: TGCAGTGCCGCCCCGAGGGACACTGAAGCTTTCTTT. Its translation is CSAAPRDTEAFF.

This clonotype was counted ten times or more. The chain recombines TRBV6-2 or TRBV6-3 with TRBJ1-1; D gene uncertain. This CDR3 is 14 amino acids long. Germline-derived CDR1 and CDR2 are MNHEY and SVGEGT. V dropped 2 bases and J dropped 3 bases, with 10 bases sitting between them. DNA for the CDR3: TGTGCCAGCAGTTACAATATGGAGGACACTGAAGCTTTCTTT. This translates into CASSYNMEDTEAFF.

This clonotype was recorded many times. The rearrangement uses TRBV30 and TRBJ2-1, with a weak D call TRBD2 (6 bases). The V gene lost 5 bases and the J gene lost 0 bases, with 11 bases spanning the gap. Germline-derived CDR1 and CDR2 are GTSNPN and SVGIG (reference sequence). The CDR3 length is 14 residues. The CDR3 DNA follows: TGTGCCTGGTCCCGGGGGAGCTCCTACAATGAGCAGTTCTTC. Residues: CAWSRGSSYNEQFF.

This clonotype was found many times. The gene calls are TRBV28 and TRBJ1-2, with 10 bases lining up with TRBD1. Germline loops: CDR1 MDHEN, CDR2 SYDVKM. The V gene end was trimmed by 6 bases and the J gene end by 7 bases; junction bases not matched to a gene: 5. This CDR3 comprises 13 residues. CDR3: CASRAGTGVGYTF. CDR3 DNA sequence: TGTGCCAGCAGGGCCGGGACAGGGGTTGGCTACACCTTC.

There are many counts of this clonotype. The genes are TRBV11-2 and TRBJ2-7, with 7 bases aligning to TRBD2. The CDR3 has 16 amino acids. Germline V CDR1 and CDR2: SGHAT, FQNNGV. V trimming: 5 bases; J trimming: 0 bases; junction bases outside the gene matches: 10. CDR3 nucleotide sequence: TGTGCCAGCAGCCCCTTTTTGGTAGCGGGCTCCTACGAGCAGTACTTC. This sequence encodes CASSPFLVAGSYEQYF.

The chain joins TRBV9 to TRBJ2-1; possibly TRBD2 for D (5 bases). The germline CDR1 and CDR2 sequences are SGDLS and YYNGEE. This CDR3 comprises 15 residues. V was cut by 1 base and J by 8 bases, with 16 bases left in between. In DNA form, the CDR3 reads TGTGCCAGCAGCGTATCGGCAACTAGTATCGATGAGCAGTTCTTC. This encodes CASSVSATSIDEQFF.

This clonotype was seen ten or more times. This rearrangement joins TRBV7-9 to TRBJ1-1, with 7 bases identical to TRBD1. V lost 4 bases to trimming and J lost 2 bases; unmatched junction nucleotides: 7. CDR3 length equals 15 residues. Germline CDR1 SEHNR, CDR2 FQNEAQ (reference sequence). The CDR3 DNA follows: TGTGCCAGCAGCTCTAACAGGGGAGGAAACACTGAAGCTTTCTTT. This codes for CASSSNRGGNTEAFF.

This clonotype has more than one count but fewer than ten. It may be a read error: a sequence one base away is much more abundant. V gene TRBV9 combines with J gene TRBJ1-1; D is perhaps TRBD1 (6 bases). The CDR3 totals 15 residues. Germline values: CDR1 SGDLS, CDR2 YYNGEE. In DNA form, the CDR3 reads TGTGCCAGCAGCCCTCCCATCAGGGGATCGGCTGAAGCTCTCTTT. Translating gives CASSPPIRGSAEALF.

The chain carries TRBV5-1 and TRBJ2-5; a possible D gene is TRBD2 (6 bases). The ends were cut back, 3 bases at V and 5 bases at J, with 17 bases in the middle. The CDR3 length is 15 residues. CDR1 is SGHRS and CDR2 is YFSETQ in the germline V gene. The CDR3 region has the DNA TGCGCCAGCAGCTCCGGGACCCCCGGGGGTGAGACCCAGTACTTC. It yields the protein CASSSGTPGGETQYF.

This clonotype has ten or more counts. The rearrangement links TRBV12-3 or TRBV12-4 to TRBJ1-5, with a weak D call TRBD1 (5 bases). Trimming removed 3 bases at V and 2 bases at J, with 11 bases between. The CDR3 spans 15 residues. This CDR3 is CASSLSGRGNQPQHF. CDR3 in DNA: TGTGCCAGCAGTTTGTCGGGCAGGGGCAATCAGCCCCAGCATTTT.

This clonotype was counted at least ten times. The V and J genes are TRBV10-3 and TRBJ2-7; 11 nucleotides line up with TRBD1. V was clipped by 3 bases and J by 4 bases; unmatched bases: 5. This CDR3 is built from 15 residues. The germline V gene has CDR1 ENHRY and CDR2 SYGVKD. CDR3 sequence: CAISDAGTGGYEQYF. In nucleotides, the CDR3 is TGTGCCATCAGTGATGCCGGGACAGGGGGATACGAGCAGTACTTC.

The chain uses TRBV29-1 and TRBJ1-2; the D is unclear. Germline values: CDR1 SQVTM, CDR2 ANQGSEA. This CDR3 contains 14 residues. V gave up 7 bases and J gave up 0 bases, with 15 bases separating them. CDR3 in amino acids: CSALGQASNYGYTF. CDR3 DNA: TGCAGCGCCCTAGGGCAGGCCTCTAACTATGGCTACACCTTC.

This clonotype appeared many times. The chain links TRBV12-3 or TRBV12-4 to TRBJ2-5; 10 positions agree with TRBD2. The CDR3 spans 17 residues. With V trimmed by 6 bases and J by 2 bases, 12 bases remained unmatched. The DNA for the CDR3 is TGTGCCAGCAGGTCTCCTCCCTTACTAGCGGGGCAAGAGACCCAGTACTTC. It is translated as CASRSPPLLAGQETQYF.

This clonotype appeared many times. This sequence joins TRBV11-2 and TRBJ2-1, with D possibly matching TRBD2 (6 bases). CDR1 is SGHAT, CDR2 FQNNGV, per germline. The CDR3 loop spans 11 amino acids. The V end lost 3 bases, the J end lost 9 bases, and 6 bases lay between the germline ends. The CDR3 sequence: CASSFSGEQFF. CDR3 nucleotides: TGTGCCAGCAGCTTTAGCGGTGAGCAGTTCTTC.

This clonotype was detected ten times or more. The chain recombines TRBV6-1 with TRBJ1-1, with D perhaps TRBD1 (6 bases). Trimming pared 6 bases from V and 4 bases from J, leaving 18 bases between. This CDR3 region has 15 residues. The germline V gene has CDR1 MNHNS and CDR2 SASEGT. The CDR3 loop is CASRRAGRGGTEAFF. The DNA for the CDR3 is TGTGCCAGCAGGCGTGCCGGCAGGGGTGGCACTGAAGCTTTCTTT.

This clonotype was seen many times. The J gene is TRBJ2-1, the V gene TRBV12-3 or TRBV12-4; 8 bases align to TRBD2. The CDR3 has 14 amino acids. J gave up 4 bases and V 7 bases, and 6 bases lay outside the gene matches. The DNA of the CDR3 is TGTGCCAGCACGTGGACTAGCTCTTACAATGAGCAGTTCTTC. This codes for CASTWTSSYNEQFF.

The table lists this clonotype with many counts. The chain has TRBV18 and TRBJ2-5, with D possibly TRBD2 on 6 matching bases. This CDR3 has 17 amino acids. V gave up 0 bases and J gave up 0 bases, with 14 bases separating them. Germline loops: CDR1 KGHSH, CDR2 LQKENI. CDR3 amino acids: CASSPPMGEAYQETQYF. CDR3 sequence (DNA): TGTGCCAGCTCACCACCAATGGGGGAGGCGTACCAAGAGACCCAGTACTTC.

This clonotype came up many times. CDR3 protein: CASSRGESSTDTQYF. The CDR3 DNA is TGTGCCAGCAGTAGAGGGGAATCTAGCACAGATACGCAGTATTTT. The chain joins TRBV6-1 to TRBJ2-3; D is possibly TRBD1 or TRBD2 (5 bases each). From germline, CDR1 is MNHNS and CDR2 SASEGT. The V end lost 5 bases, the J end lost 0 bases, and 12 bases lay between the germline ends. The CDR3 is made up of 15 amino acids.

This clonotype was counted a few times. A read error may be the cause here, since a much bigger clone is one base away. The rearrangement joins TRBV4-3 to TRBJ2-7, with a possible D match to TRBD1 (6 bases). The CDR3 spans 15 residues. The germline CDR1 and CDR2 sequences are LGHNA and YSLEER. The DNA for the CDR3 is TGCGCCAGCGGCCAGCCCCGGGACAAGAACTACGAGCAGTACTTC. This translates into CASGQPRDKNYEQYF.

This clonotype was picked up many times. V gene TRBV27 combines with J gene TRBJ2-7; D possibly matches TRBD1 or TRBD2 (5 bases each). The CDR3 is made up of 16 amino acids. The germline V gene has CDR1 MNHEY and CDR2 SMNVEV (reference sequence). With 1 base removed from V and 4 bases from J, the gap between germline ends came to 17 bases. This chain's CDR3 is CASSLFFGAQYYEQYF. The CDR3 DNA follows: TGTGCCAGCAGTTTATTTTTCGGGGCCCAGTATTACGAGCAGTACTTC.

This chain connects TRBV27 to TRBJ2-5; 8 positions match TRBD2. The CDR3 covers 14 residues. V lost 7 bases to trimming and J lost 5 bases; unmatched junction nucleotides: 9. CDR1 and CDR2 from the germline V gene are MNHEY and SMNVEV (reference sequence). The CDR3 coding sequence is TGTGCCAGCACCCGGGTGGCGGGAGGCGAGACCCAGTACTTC. This encodes CASTRVAGGETQYF.